This paragraph covers one T cell receptor (beta chain) sequence. Its antigen is undetermined. These data are taken from a study of OX40 agonist ivuxolimab in advanced cancers. TCRdb's table, derived via immunoSEQ multiplex PCR, lists solely in-frame clones and lacks some. The sample records 40,000 to 50,000 clones, roughly 90% being singletons. This CDR3 contains 12 residues. V was clipped by 4 bases and J by 7 bases, with 10 bases between them. CDR1 is MDHEN and CDR2 is SYDVKM in the germline V gene. Study outcomes and limitations: In CD8+ T cells, expanded clones were on average more numerous than in CD4+.

V gene TRBV28 combines with J gene TRBJ1-2; D call uncertain. This material consisted of CD4+ or CD8+ T cells sorted from blood, taken in a trial of the OX40 agonist ivuxolimab. The TCR originated in an adult with an advanced solid tumor such as melanoma, head and neck, liver or kidney cancer. CDR3 amino acids: CASSSVMLGYTF. DNA of the CDR3: TGTGCCAGCAGTTCGGTTATGCTTGGCTACACCTTC.